This T cell receptor beta chain was observed in a study of beta chain features in type 1 diabetes. Isolation of CD4+ naive, central memory, regulatory and stem cell-like memory cells was achieved by sorting via CD45RO/CCR7/CD25/CD127/CD95/CD27. Points from the study as a whole: Researchers cautioned that cDNA sequencing could over-represent cells with high TCR expression. TCRB CDR3 length was moderately but significantly reduced in all four CD4+ subsets of Type 1 diabetes patients.

Every bit of the isolated RNA underwent reverse transcription, so sequencing read expressed TCRB transcripts. Assay used: immunoSEQ multiplex PCR; TCRdb lists only in-frame clones, some missing. The sample carries roughly 100,000 clones, approximately 30% recorded once. With respect to this clone: Its antigen is unidentified.

The TCR originated in a woman in her late teens or twenties with type 1 diabetes. The specimen sequenced was central memory CD4+ T cells from blood.

In nucleotides, the CDR3 is TGTGCCAGCAGCCCCCCCATGGCGGGACGGCTTAATGAAAAACTGTTTTTT. Its translation is CASSPPMAGRLNEKLFF. The genes are TRBV11-3 and TRBJ1-4, with TRBD1 as a possible D gene (5 bases). This CDR3 has 17 amino acids. Between the trimmed V and J ends, which lost 5 bases and 4 bases, there was a span of 20 bases. Germline CDR1 and CDR2: SGHNT and YENEEA.